Listed below are T cell receptor beta chains from one sample, sequenced in a study of blood T cell repertoires in COVID-19. Sequencing was performed with immunoSEQ multiplex PCR; in TCRdb, only in-frame clones are kept and a portion is missing. The sample includes 65,000 to 70,000 clones, about 90% seen only once; the top ten take about an eighth. The specimen was peripheral blood. These receptor sequences come from a human donor with active COVID-19. The donor label of this sample is uncertain. Each CDR3 is given without its conserved first and last residue. Each record gives: V gene, CDR3 protein.

TRBV5-1 ASSLGQGNGPQH
TRBV5-1 ASSLGDRTWNGYT
TRBV24-1 ATSDVGGFSTDTQY
TRBV7-9 ASSVTSGRDTQY
TRBV6-1 ASSEVGARGQPQH
TRBV27 ASGQGARGEQY
TRBV6-1 ASSQEAAGGGETQY
TRBV7-3 ASSLTANTEAF
TRBV6-5 ASGREIYNEQF
TRBV5-1 ASSLTGQGTGPQH
TRBV3-1/TRBV3-2 ASSQGASYTGELF
TRBV4-3 ASSQVFSVGGYSGELF
TRBV3-1/TRBV3-2 ASSLLAGGPITDTQY
TRBV27 ASSSTAGGQNIQY
TRBV12-3/TRBV12-4 ASSLGGNTEAF
TRBV28 ASSPIDRGNTGELF
TRBV5-1 ASSLPSGDTDTQY
TRBV6-6 ASRTGTDGNTIY
TRBV27 ASKRSRGSGNTIY
TRBV28 ASSPYGTGGDGYT
TRBV28 ASSLYPLGTDTQY
TRBV7-2 ASSAQRRETQY
TRBV5-1 ASSSSPTPRTDTQY
TRBV15 ATSRYDISYGYT
TRBV4-3 ASSQGQGGEKLF
TRBV28 ASNSYRDAAF